This T cell receptor (beta chain) derives from a study of CD8 T cells in ankylosing spondylitis. Study-wide findings and caveats: Eight highly homologous variants made up a TCR beta motif, and this motif appeared characteristic of ankylosing spondylitis blood. Disease-linked clones displayed a CD8+ phenotype and appeared relatively rarely in peripheral blood.

On this clonotype: As yet, its antigen is unknown.

Trimming removed 5 bases from V and 0 bases from J; junction bases left unmatched: 4. The CDR3 covers 17 residues. Germline V CDR1 and CDR2: SEHNR, FQNEAQ (reference sequence). With molecular barcodes, quantitative 5'-RACE was used to make the TCR beta libraries. TCRdb passed the 5' RACE reads through MiXCR, listing each CDR3 protein once. The table shows under 550,000 distinct CDR3 sequences, with roughly 25% occurring only once. This receptor was identified in a male donor with ankylosing spondylitis. The sample was blood, either unsorted or a sorted T cell fraction (not recorded which). The J gene is TRBJ2-6, the V gene TRBV7-9, with 10 bases lining up with TRBD1. The CDR3 DNA sequence: TGTGCCAGCAGCACTTGGACAGGGGGCTCTGGGGCCAACGTCCTGACTTTC. Its protein product is CASSTWTGGSGANVLTF.